The entry below gives a single TCR beta chain sequence along with its context. Intraepithelial and lamina propria lymphocytes were isolated from graft specimens. CDR3 length equals 15 residues. Germline V gives CDR1 PRHDT, CDR2 FYEKMQ (reference sequence). J was trimmed by 4 bases and V by 3 bases; bases with no gene match: 8. This specimen comes from a study of graft-versus-host responses after intestinal transplantation. Study as a whole: All recipients got anti-thymocyte globulin induction, then tacrolimus and steroids for about 3 years.

Here immunoSEQ multiplex PCR was the method, and the copy in TCRdb shows in-frame clones only, minus some. The sample includes approximately 14,000 clones, 70% to 85% of them seen just once. This receptor was taken from a human patient who received an intestinal transplant, so some T cells may come from the graft donor. This sample comprised ileum tissue, obtained 16 days after intestinal transplant. The chain links TRBV13 to TRBJ1-1; 7 positions agree with TRBD1. The CDR3 loop reads CASSFEGGRGTEAFF. DNA of the CDR3: TGTGCCAGCAGCTTTGAAGGGGGCAGGGGCACTGAAGCTTTCTTT.